The rows below give T cell receptor beta chains drawn from one sample of a study of blood T cell repertoires in COVID-19. This table comes from immunoSEQ multiplex PCR, and its TCRdb copy is limited to in-frame clones, with some not included. Here the sample spans about 280,000 clones, 75% to 85% being singletons. Sequenced sample: peripheral blood. Source of these receptors: a man between 45 and 60 years old with active or convalescent COVID-19. Each CDR3 is given with its conserved first and last residue. Each record gives: CDR3 length, D gene, V gene, clone size, J gene, CDR3 DNA, CDR3 protein. D genes are given only for firm matches. Clone size appears in some rows only: once, few, many, or a class for an expanded clone.

length: 15; D: TRBD1; V: TRBV29-1; size: NA; J: TRBJ1-2; DNA: TGCAGCGTCCTGAATGTGGGACAGGGACCTTATGGCTACACCTTC; CDR3: CSVLNVGQGPYGYTF
length: 10; D: NA; V: TRBV20-1; size: NA; J: TRBJ1-1; DNA: TGCAGTGCCCAACGGGGTGAAGCTTTCTTT; CDR3: CSAQRGEAFF
length: 19; D: TRBD2; V: TRBV6-6; size: NA; J: TRBJ2-3; DNA: TGTGCCAGCAGCCGACCTACTAGCGGGAGGGGTGGCGGCACAGATACGCAGTATTTT; CDR3: CASSRPTSGRGGGTDTQYF
length: 13; D: TRBD2; V: TRBV19; size: NA; J: TRBJ2-1; DNA: TGTGCCAGTAGTATTTCTAGCGGTAATGAGCAGTTCTTC; CDR3: CASSISSGNEQFF
length: 18; D: TRBD2; V: TRBV11-2; size: NA; J: TRBJ2-1; DNA: TGTGCCAGCAGCTTAACGGCCGCGGGACTACTCTCCTACAATGAGCAGTTCTTC; CDR3: CASSLTAAGLLSYNEQFF
length: 13; D: NA; V: TRBV10-1; size: NA; J: TRBJ2-7; DNA: TGCGCCAGCAGTGAGTCCTATACCTACGAGCAGTACTTC; CDR3: CASSESYTYEQYF
length: 15; D: TRBD1; V: TRBV4-1; size: NA; J: TRBJ1-4; DNA: TGCGCCAGCAGCCAAGTAGACAGGGCTAGCGAAAAACTGTTTTTT; CDR3: CASSQVDRASEKLFF
length: 11; D: NA; V: TRBV30; size: NA; J: TRBJ1-1; DNA: TGTGCCTGGAACAGGGTGGATGAAGCTTTCTTT; CDR3: CAWNRVDEAFF
length: 15; D: TRBD1; V: TRBV10-3; size: NA; J: TRBJ2-7; DNA: TGTGCCATCAGTCCGGGACAGGGGGGTGCCTACGAGCAGTACTTC; CDR3: CAISPGQGGAYEQYF
length: 12; D: NA; V: TRBV2; size: once; J: TRBJ2-3; DNA: TGTGCCAGCAGGCCAGGCACAGATACGCAGTATTTT; CDR3: CASRPGTDTQYF
length: 10; D: NA; V: TRBV20-1; size: NA; J: TRBJ2-1; DNA: TGCAGTGCCAGGGCCGACGGGCAGTTCTTC; CDR3: CSARADGQFF
length: 17; D: TRBD2; V: TRBV7-6; size: NA; J: TRBJ2-1; DNA: TGTGCCAGCAGCCAGGGGCTAGCGGGAGGCTTCGGCGATGAGCAGTTCTTC; CDR3: CASSQGLAGGFGDEQFF
length: 17; D: TRBD1; V: TRBV9; size: NA; J: TRBJ2-5; DNA: TGTGCCAGCAGCGTAGGAGGGGGGACAGGCGATCAAGAGACCCAGTACTTC; CDR3: CASSVGGGTGDQETQYF
length: 13; D: TRBD1; V: TRBV6-1; size: NA; J: TRBJ1-5; DNA: TGTGCCAGCAGTGAAGGGGACAGACAGCCCCAGCATTTT; CDR3: CASSEGDRQPQHF
length: 15; D: TRBD1; V: TRBV6-5; size: few; J: TRBJ1-4; DNA: TGTGCCAGCAGGAGGGGGCCAACAACTAATGAAAAACTGTTTTTT; CDR3: CASRRGPTTNEKLFF
length: 16; D: TRBD2; V: TRBV5-4; size: NA; J: TRBJ2-1; DNA: TGTGCCAGCAGCTTGGGGGCGGGAGGGAGTGACAATGAGCAGTTCTTC; CDR3: CASSLGAGGSDNEQFF
length: 12; D: NA; V: TRBV13; size: NA; J: TRBJ2-1; DNA: TGTGCCAGCAGCTTAGGTAGCAATGAGCAGTTCTTC; CDR3: CASSLGSNEQFF
length: 15; D: TRBD1; V: TRBV2; size: NA; J: TRBJ1-1; DNA: TGTGCCAGCAGTGTGACAGGGGTCGTCGCCACTGAAGCTTTCTTT; CDR3: CASSVTGVVATEAFF
length: 14; D: TRBD2; V: TRBV6-5; size: NA; J: TRBJ2-2; DNA: TGTGCCAGCACGCGGCTAGCGGAGACCGGGGAGCTGTTTTTT; CDR3: CASTRLAETGELFF
length: 14; D: NA; V: TRBV29-1; size: few; J: TRBJ1-2; DNA: TGCAGCGTTGAAGAGGAAGTGGGGGGAGGAGGCTACACCTTC; CDR3: CSVEEEVGGGGYTF
length: 13; D: TRBD1; V: TRBV6-4; size: NA; J: TRBJ2-2; DNA: TGTGCCAGCAGCGCGGACAGGCGGGGGGAGCTGTTTTTT; CDR3: CASSADRRGELFF
length: 15; D: TRBD1; V: TRBV5-6; size: NA; J: TRBJ2-7; DNA: TGTGCCAGCAGCTTGCCCTGGCAGGGGGTGGGGGAGCAGTACTTC; CDR3: CASSLPWQGVGEQYF
length: 14; D: NA; V: TRBV28; size: NA; J: TRBJ1-3; DNA: TGTGCCAGCAGCCCTTTGTTGCGGATCCCCACCATATATTTT; CDR3: CASSPLLRIPTIYF
length: 16; D: NA; V: TRBV3-1/TRBV3-2; size: NA; J: TRBJ2-2; DNA: TGTGCCAGCAGCCAAGATCGTAGGGGTATCACCGGGGAGCTGTTTTTT; CDR3: CASSQDRRGITGELFF
length: 15; D: TRBD1; V: TRBV25-1; size: NA; J: TRBJ2-7; DNA: TGTGCCAGCAGTGAATTGGGACAGTCCCTAGGCGAGCAGTACTTC; CDR3: CASSELGQSLGEQYF